This TCR beta chain was found in a study of esophageal squamous cell carcinoma under preoperative chemotherapy. Whole-study context: Samples included peripheral blood T cells as well as tumor-infiltrating lymphocytes. General study findings and limits: After chemotherapy, TCR diversity rose significantly in peripheral T cells but not in tumor-infiltrating lymphocytes. After treatment, tumor-infiltrating lymphocytes apparently came partly from blood T cells.

The time point is: before preoperative PTX-NDP chemotherapy. TCRdb reprocessed the PCR reads via MiXCR and lists one record per CDR3 protein. In the table there are over 15,000 distinct CDR3 sequences, nearly 50% of which are singletons. CDR3 length: 14 amino acids. The trim removed 6 bases at V and 8 bases at J, leaving 12 bases unmatched. The germline CDR1 and CDR2 sequences are SGHTA and FQGTGA. As for this clonotype: Its cognate antigen is unknown.

The clonotype was recovered from a human donor with esophageal squamous cell carcinoma. The donor label of this sample is uncertain. V gene TRBV7-3 combines with J gene TRBJ1-1; 7 nucleotides line up with TRBD1. This sample was taken from a patient given preoperative chemotherapy. Here the CDR3 DNA reads TGTGCCAGCAGTCGAGGGGGCGATGAGTCCGAAGCTTTCTTT. This codes for CASSRGGDESEAFF.